This T cell receptor beta chain appears in the sequencing data of a study of Graves' ophthalmopathy and Graves' hyperthyroidism (dated by TCRdb to 2016 to 2019). About the investigation overall: Hyperthyroidism was considered stable if no progression to ophthalmopathy occurred within 18 months of follow-up. For independent validation, a separate cohort was made up of approximately 19 hyperthyroidism patients plus 17 patients who later progressed from hyperthyroidism to ophthalmopathy. The study used signatures of the TCR beta repertoire to tell Graves' ophthalmopathy apart from Graves' hyperthyroidism and to predict which patients would progress to ophthalmopathy. After sampling, hyperthyroidism patients received methimazole starting at 30 mg daily, and ophthalmopathy patients received high-dose intravenous methylprednisolone. In several hyperthyroidism patients, the T-cell repertoire of thyroid tissue was compared with the T-cell repertoire of blood. To explore V-J signatures that distinguish ophthalmopathy from hyperthyroidism, a discovery set of roughly 98 patients was enrolled, made up of approximately 45 with ophthalmopathy and 55 to 65 with stable hyperthyroidism. In total, under 150 blood samples were TCR-sequenced: 40 to 45 ophthalmopathy, under 85 hyperthyroidism and about 17 hyperthyroidism-to-ophthalmopathy patients. General conclusions and limits of the study: Sample size was not predetermined statistically, and investigators were not blinded to group allocation. Among expanded thyroid clonotypes with frequency above 0.001, most also showed up in blood, which suggests that blood repertoires may reflect the thyroid immune response. In cross-validation, the 13-signature model distinguished ophthalmopathy from stable hyperthyroidism with 85% to 90% sensitivity and around 81% specificity, and in the test set the corresponding values were about 80% and 75%. In validation, the model predicted ophthalmopathy progression with about 71% sensitivity and around 72% specificity; some twelve predicted patients were CT-confirmed with GO in a median of about 7.1 months.

The table lists this clonotype with many counts. Its recognized antigen is unknown. No base qualities exist here, and no much larger clone lies one base off it. Hyperthyroidism patients were newly diagnosed, were aged 18 to 65 years, and had a disease duration under 2 months. Patients with other autoimmune diseases, uncontrolled infections, pregnancy or lactation were excluded. Clinical symptoms, serum thyroxine, TRAb, thyroid ultrasound and orbital computed tomography formed the basis of the diagnosis. Total RNA was extracted using Trizol reagent, and RNA quality was checked on an Agilent 2100 Bioanalyzer. For repertoire sequencing, TCR beta CDR3 regions were amplified from RNA transcripts. HTBI primers and the Qiagen OneStep RT-PCR kit were used in a first-round RT-PCR, which was followed by a second-round multiplex PCR, size selection and purification. The libraries underwent paired-end sequencing with 100 bp reads on an Illumina HiSeq2000. The authors processed their data as follows. SOAPnuke was used to process the reads, removing any read that contained adapters or uncalled bases, had a mean Phred below 15, or lacked an exact match to the constant primer or identifier. COPE v1.2.5 was used to merge the high-quality paired reads. Each unique nucleotide sequence was defined as a clonotype, and clonotypes were aligned to IMGT TRB V, D and J references with MiTCR v1.1. The analysis was limited to V-J combinations with a frequency above 0.0001, which together covered 98% to 99.2% of repertoires. For each V-J combination, a TCR clonal expansion and chaos score was defined as the ratio of F50 clonal expansion to chaos observed in the TCRdist matrix. Welch's t-statistics and random forest were used to reduce the features to approximately 13 V-J combinations, which were then used as input to a naive Bayes classifier. The Morisita-Horn index was used to measure how similar the thyroid and blood repertoires were. TCRdb reprocessed the public reads (quality trimming at Q25 with fastp, clone calling with MiXCR) and kept in-frame beta chains. Each entry is one CDR3 protein sequence, shown with its most common DNA and genes. None of the V and J calls come from the authors' own analysis; TCRdb made them. For this sample the table gives over a million distinct CDR3 sequences, of which about 35% were detected only once. Of the sample, over 8.5% is held by the ten largest clones.

Sample: peripheral blood or thyroid tissue (not recorded which). The clonotype comes from an adult man with Graves' hyperthyroidism.

The DNA is as follows: TGTGCCACGAATGGGCCGGGACCCGGGGAGCTGTTTTTT. It is translated as CATNGPGPGELFF. In this chain, TRBV10-3 is recombined with TRBJ2-2; the D match is possibly TRBD1 or TRBD2, with 5 bases aligned in each. Based on the germline V gene, the CDR1 and CDR2 sequences are ENHRY and SYGVKD. The CDR3 holds 13 amino acids from the cysteine to the phenylalanine. Of the read, only the CDR3 DNA is kept; its 39 bases are in frame from base 1. The junction shows trimming of 10 bases on V and 6 bases on J, plus 15 bases between the germline ends.